This is a list of T cell receptor beta chains from one sample in a study of Ad26.COV2.S vaccination and SARS-CoV-2 variants. Sequencing used immunoSEQ multiplex PCR; TCRdb keeps in-frame clones, though not all of them. Of hundreds of thousands of clones detected, 70% to 90% appear once; the ten largest clones hold 1.5%. The sequencing used peripheral blood, collected in a trial of Ad26.COV2.S vaccine versus placebo. The receptor source for this set is a person aged 18-60 years who received the Ad26.COV2.S COVID-19 vaccine or a placebo. CDR3s include the opening cysteine and the closing phenylalanine or tryptophan. The D gene is left open where the match is weak. Size is stated for part of the rows, as once, few or many counts, or as a class when the clone is expanded.

j_gene | abundance | v_gene | d_gene | CDR3nt | CDR3aa
TRBJ1-2 | - | TRBV5-1 | - | TGCGCCAGCAGCTTGGATGGCGGCAGCCTTAACTATGGCTACACCTTC | CASSLDGGSLNYGYTF
TRBJ2-2 | - | TRBV7-2 | TRBD1 | TGTGCCAGCAGCCCTCGGACAGGCGGGGAGCTGTTTTTT | CASSPRTGGELFF
TRBJ2-5 | - | TRBV3-1/TRBV3-2 | TRBD1 | TGTGCCAGCAGCCCTTGGACAGGCGGAGAGACCCAGTACTTC | CASSPWTGGETQYF
TRBJ2-6 | - | TRBV5-1 | - | TGCGCCAGCGGCCCCGAACGCTCTGGGGCCAACGTCCTGACTTTC | CASGPERSGANVLTF
TRBJ2-5 | - | TRBV24-1 | TRBD1 | TGTGCCACCAGTGATGGGGGACAGGGCCAAGAGACCCAGTACTTC | CATSDGGQGQETQYF
TRBJ2-7 | - | TRBV11-2 | TRBD2 | TGTGCCAGCAGCTTACGGGCGGGGGGTCCCTACGAGCAGTACTTC | CASSLRAGGPYEQYF
TRBJ2-6 | - | TRBV24-1 | TRBD1 | TGTGCCACCAGTGACCGGACAGGGGACGGGGCCAACGTCCTGACTTTC | CATSDRTGDGANVLTF
TRBJ1-1 | - | TRBV20-1 | - | TGCAGTGCTAGTCGGGGCAGGGCCACTGAAGCTTTCTTT | CSASRGRATEAFF
TRBJ1-5 | - | TRBV12-5 | TRBD1 | TGTGCTAGTGCCCCGGACAGGGTCAATCAGCCCCAGCATTTT | CASAPDRVNQPQHF
TRBJ1-4 | - | TRBV7-8 | - | TGTGCCAGCAGCTTATCCCTCGCCAACGTGAGGGAAAAACTGTTTTTT | CASSLSLANVREKLFF
TRBJ2-5 | - | TRBV7-6 | TRBD2 | TGTGCCAGCAGCTTAGAAAGCGGGAGTAGTCAAGAGACCCAGTACTTC | CASSLESGSSQETQYF
TRBJ2-7 | - | TRBV19 | - | TGTGCCAGTAGTATAGAGACAGGTGGGATCTACGAGCAGTACTTC | CASSIETGGIYEQYF
TRBJ1-4 | - | TRBV30 | - | TGTGCCTGGAGTCTGGACAGAAACAATGAAAAACTGTTTTTT | CAWSLDRNNEKLFF
TRBJ2-7 | - | TRBV7-2 | TRBD2 | TGTGCCAGCAGCTTAGTGGCGGGGACTAGCGCCTCCTACGAGCAGTACTTC | CASSLVAGTSASYEQYF
TRBJ2-5 | - | TRBV2 | TRBD2 | TGTGCCAGCACCTTGGGACTAGCGGCCCAAGAGACCCAGTACTTC | CASTLGLAAQETQYF
TRBJ2-7 | - | TRBV11-3 | - | TGTGCCAGCAGCTTCGGCGTCGGTACGGGACCCTACGAGCAGTACTTC | CASSFGVGTGPYEQYF
TRBJ2-7 | few | TRBV5-5 | - | TGTGCCAGCAGCTACAACTACGAGCAGTACTTC | CASSYNYEQYF
TRBJ2-1 | - | TRBV7-6 | - | TGTGCCAGCAGCTTAGAGGGTGGGTCCTACAATGAGCAGTTCTTC | CASSLEGGSYNEQFF
TRBJ2-1 | - | TRBV27 | - | TGTGCCAGCAGTTTACTGAGCTCCTACAATGAGCAGTTCTTC | CASSLLSSYNEQFF
TRBJ2-7 | - | TRBV3-1/TRBV3-2 | - | TGTGCCAGCAGCCAAGCGATTACCCTCTCCTACGAGCAGTACTTC | CASSQAITLSYEQYF
TRBJ2-1 | - | TRBV4-2 | - | TGTGCCAGCAGCCAAGAGGCAGACTACAATGAGCAGTTCTTC | CASSQEADYNEQFF
TRBJ2-2 | - | TRBV19 | TRBD2 | TGTGCCAGTACGATGGGACTAGCGGGGGGTCCGAACACCGGGGAGCTGTTTTTT | CASTMGLAGGPNTGELFF
TRBJ2-3 | - | TRBV2 | TRBD2 | TGTGCCAGCAGTGAAGAGGTCGGACTAGCGGGAGCAGATACGCAGTATTTT | CASSEEVGLAGADTQYF
TRBJ2-1 | few | TRBV7-2 | TRBD2 | TGTGCCAGCAGCCCGTGGACTAGCAGCTCCTACAATGAGCAGTTCTTC | CASSPWTSSSYNEQFF
TRBJ2-5 | once | TRBV5-1 | TRBD1 | TGCGCCAGCAGCTCGGGGACAGGGCGGGAGACCCAGTACTTC | CASSSGTGRETQYF
TRBJ2-5 | - | TRBV6-5 | TRBD2 | TGTGCCAGCAGGACGGGGCCGGGAGGGACCCAGTACTTC | CASRTGPGGTQYF
TRBJ2-3 | - | TRBV6-5 | TRBD2 | TGTGCCATATCTCGGGGGGGCACAGATACGCAGTATTTT | CAISRGGTDTQYF
TRBJ2-5 | - | TRBV11-2 | - | TGTGCCAGCAGCCCCTCTCTTTTCCGTAAAGAGACCCAGTACTTC | CASSPSLFRKETQYF
TRBJ2-5 | - | TRBV18 | - | TGTGCCAGCTCACGGACCCTAGGGGAAGAGACCCAGTACTTC | CASSRTLGEETQYF
TRBJ1-4 | - | TRBV6-6 | - | TGTGCCAGCAGTTTACCAGGGAATGAAAAACTGTTTTTT | CASSLPGNEKLFF
TRBJ2-2 | - | TRBV9 | - | TGTGCCAGCAGCGTAGATGGCGGTCCGAACACCGGGGAGCTGTTTTTT | CASSVDGGPNTGELFF
TRBJ1-4 | - | TRBV15 | - | TGTGCCACCAGCAGCGCGAATGAAAAACTGTTTTTT | CATSSANEKLFF
TRBJ1-6 | - | TRBV27 | TRBD1 | TGTGCCAGCAGTGCCTGGGACAGTGCAAATTCACCCCTCCACTTT | CASSAWDSANSPLHF
TRBJ2-1 | - | TRBV7-9 | - | TGTGCCAGCAGTCCAAGCGGAAGCCCCTACAATGAGCAGTTCTTC | CASSPSGSPYNEQFF
TRBJ1-4 | - | TRBV5-6 | TRBD1 | TGTGCCAGCAGCTGGACAGGGCCTAATGAAAAACTGTTTTTT | CASSWTGPNEKLFF
TRBJ2-2 | few | TRBV10-1 | TRBD1 | TGCGCCAGCACCCCTGGTGACAGGGGGAACACCGGGGAGCTGTTTTTT | CASTPGDRGNTGELFF
TRBJ2-3 | - | TRBV6-5 | - | TGTGCCAGCAGTTACTCGAGGGCCGGCACAGATACGCAGTATTTT | CASSYSRAGTDTQYF
TRBJ1-5 | - | TRBV6-2/TRBV6-3 | - | TGTGCCAGCAGTCGGGACTTTTATAGCAATCAGCCCCAGCATTTT | CASSRDFYSNQPQHF
TRBJ2-7 | - | TRBV7-2 | - | TGTGCCAGCAGCCCCACCCGGACGTCGGGGGAGCAGTACTTC | CASSPTRTSGEQYF
TRBJ2-2 | - | TRBV24-1 | - | TGTGCCACCAGTGACTTGGACAGGAACACCGGGGAGCTGTTTTTT | CATSDLDRNTGELFF
TRBJ2-1 | - | TRBV6-2/TRBV6-3 | - | TGTGCCAGCAGCGTCGGTGGGGAGCAGTTCTTC | CASSVGGEQFF
TRBJ2-3 | once | TRBV6-5 | - | TGTGCCACTCGGGGGTACTTGACCACAGATACGCAGTATTTT | CATRGYLTTDTQYF